Given below is one T cell receptor (beta chain) in context. The sample has other DNA sequences that encode this CDR3 too. This specimen comes from a study of control samples from healthy donors and cancer patients. The CDR3 is made up of 15 amino acids. Germline CDR1 LNHDA, CDR2 SQIVND (reference sequence). The V and J ends lost 1 base and 7 bases, in that order; junction bases with no gene match: 6. Generated by immunoSEQ multiplex PCR, the TCRdb table keeps only in-frame clones and is missing some. The sample contains 400,000 to 500,000 clones, around 90% of which appear only once. This clonotype was sampled from a man aged 40-55 years with head and neck cancer. V gene TRBV19 combines with J gene TRBJ1-5; 8 positions match TRBD1. Specimen: PBMCs. The CDR3 nucleotides read TGTGCCAGTAGTATAGGCGGGACAGGTACGCAGCCCCAGCATTTT. As protein: CASSIGGTGTQPQHF.